The T cell receptor (beta chain) described here comes from a study of blood T cell repertoires in COVID-19. V lost 8 bases, J lost 4 bases, and 3 bases stayed unmatched. The length of the CDR3 is 12 residues. In germline, CDR1 is MNHNY, CDR2 SVGAGI (reference sequence). The assay was immunoSEQ multiplex PCR, and TCRdb's table has in-frame clones only and misses some. Of about 260,000 clones listed, around 90% are singletons. Sequenced sample: PBMCs or T cells enriched from blood (not recorded which). The sequence derives from a woman in her 40s who had been exposed to COVID-19. The rearrangement uses TRBV6-6 and TRBJ2-7, with 9 bases matching TRBD1. CDR3 in amino acids: CASATGGYEQYF. The CDR3 bases are TGTGCCAGCGCGACAGGGGGATACGAGCAGTACTTC.